These 15 T cell receptor beta chains originate from one sample sequenced in a study of T cell responses to AZD1222 COVID-19 vaccine. The data were produced by immunoSEQ multiplex PCR, yet TCRdb's version contains in-frame clones alone and is incomplete. This table has 150,000 to 200,000 clones, 85% to 95% appearing once. The starting material was peripheral blood, obtained on day 0 of AZD1222 vaccination. These receptors were collected from an adult in good health.

The chain joins TRBV2 to TRBJ2-3, with D possibly being TRBD2 (6 bases). V was clipped by 2 bases and J by 0 bases, with 12 bases between them. This CDR3 has 16 amino acids. Looked up from germline, CDR1 is SNHLY and CDR2 is FYNNEI. The CDR3 loop is CASSEQGLSSTDTQYF. In DNA form, the CDR3 reads TGTGCCAGCAGTGAACAGGGACTCTCAAGCACAGATACGCAGTATTTT.

This rearrangement joins TRBV2 to TRBJ2-1, with D maybe TRBD2 (6 bases). The V end was cut by 3 bases, the J end by 10 bases, with 7 bases between. The CDR3 length is 11 residues. Germline V gives CDR1 SNHLY, CDR2 FYNNEI. CDR3 coding DNA: TGTGCCAGCAGTGACCGGGGGGAGCAGTTCTTC. Its translation is CASSDRGEQFF.

The chain uses TRBV24-1 and TRBJ2-2; no clear D. The CDR3 loop spans 19 amino acids. Germline V gene data show CDR1 as KGHDR and CDR2 as SFDVKD. Trimming pared 4 bases from V and 1 base from J, leaving 21 bases between. This CDR3 is CATSDSFPGPAMNTGELFF. CDR3 bases: TGTGCCACCAGTGACAGTTTCCCGGGCCCCGCTATGAACACCGGGGAGCTGTTTTTT.

The count of this clone is one. The chain carries TRBV27 and TRBJ1-5; the D is unclear. Germline loops: CDR1 MNHEY, CDR2 SMNVEV (reference sequence). V lost 5 bases and J lost 2, with 13 bases in between. The CDR3 has 15 residues. In DNA, the CDR3 is TGTGCCAGCAGTCCCGGGCCTACGGGCAATCAGCCCCAGCATTTT. Its protein product is CASSPGPTGNQPQHF.

The sample holds a few counts of this clone. V and J are TRBV5-6 and TRBJ1-2; possible D gene TRBD1, 6 bases. The CDR3 is made up of 13 amino acids. The V gene lost 6 bases and the J gene lost 0 bases, with 9 bases spanning the gap. Germline CDR1 SGHDT, CDR2 YYEEEE. Here the CDR3 DNA reads TGTGCCAGCAACTCAGGGGCTAACTATGGCTACACCTTC. It translates to CASNSGANYGYTF.

The chain uses TRBV5-1 and TRBJ1-1; the D is unclear. CDR3 length equals 12 residues. Trimming shortened V by 9 bases and J by 1 base, and 10 bases separated the two germline ends. Germline V gives CDR1 SGHRS, CDR2 YFSETQ. DNA of the CDR3: TGCGCCACGAGGGAGGGGAACACTGAAGCTTTCTTT. Translation: CATREGNTEAFF.

The rearrangement joins TRBV12-3 or TRBV12-4 to TRBJ2-2; no clear D. The CDR3 has 13 residues. V gave up 7 bases and J gave up 5 bases, with 11 bases separating them. DNA of the CDR3: TGTGCCAGCATCACTGTCGGGACCGGGGAGCTGTTTTTT. As protein: CASITVGTGELFF.

The chain carries TRBV6-5 and TRBJ1-2; no reliable D call. Between the trimmed V and J ends, which lost 4 bases and 0 bases, there was a span of 15 bases. The CDR3 contains 16 residues. CDR1 is MNHEY, CDR2 SVGAGI, per germline. In DNA form, the CDR3 reads TGTGCCAGCAGTTCCCCCAGAGTCTCTTCTAACTATGGCTACACCTTC. The encoded protein is CASSSPRVSSNYGYTF.

This chain connects TRBV7-2 to TRBJ2-1; 7 positions match TRBD2. The germline CDR1 and CDR2 sequences are SGHTA and FQGNSA. The CDR3 length is 14 residues. V dropped 5 bases and J dropped 5; count of bases not matched to a gene: 6. CDR3 nucleotides: TGTGCCAGCAGCGAGAACAGCGGGGACAATGAGCAGTTCTTC. Translated, it gives CASSENSGDNEQFF. Variable domain in full (rest from reference TRBV7-2 and TRBJ2-1): GAGVSQSPSNKVTEKGKDVELRCDPISGHTALYWYRQSLGQGLEFLIYFQGNSAPDKSGLPSDRFSAERTGGSVSTLTIQRTQQEDSAVYLCASSENSGDNEQFFGPGTRLTVL.

The gene calls are TRBV30 and TRBJ2-2; a possible D gene is TRBD1 (5 bases). V shed 2 bases and J shed 4 bases, with 20 bases lying between them. Germline V lookup: CDR1 GTSNPN, CDR2 SVGIG (reference sequence). The length of the CDR3 is 17 residues. The CDR3 DNA reads as TGTGCCTGGAGTAACGGCCTTACCAGGGTGACCACCGGGGAGCTGTTTTTT. This gives the protein CAWSNGLTRVTTGELFF.

This rearrangement joins TRBV5-1 to TRBJ2-1; no firm D call. Germline V gene sequence: CDR1 SGHRS, CDR2 YFSETQ. V was shortened by 0 bases and J by 6 bases, with 16 bases between the two germline ends. The CDR3 covers 16 residues. The CDR3 bases are TGCGCCAGCAGCTTGGCCGGTACGGCCCCCCTCAATGAGCAGTTCTTC. It codes for CASSLAGTAPLNEQFF.

The chain joins TRBV7-2 to TRBJ1-1; TRBD1 agrees at 8 bases. The CDR3 is made up of 17 amino acids. Trimming removed 2 bases from V and 4 bases from J; junction bases left unmatched: 12. Germline CDR1 and CDR2: SGHTA and FQGNSA. The CDR3 loop reads CASSLSGQGALGTEAFF. The CDR3 nucleotides read TGTGCCAGCAGCTTATCCGGACAGGGAGCCTTAGGCACTGAAGCTTTCTTT.

The V gene is TRBV7-2, the J gene TRBJ2-3, with 7 nucleotides matching TRBD2. The CDR3 has 15 residues. Trimming cost V 1 base and J 4 bases; bases outside gene matches: 5. Germline assignment: CDR1 SGHTA and CDR2 FQGNSA. CDR3 in DNA: TGTGCCAGCAGCTTAGGAGCGGGGCTCTCAGATACGCAGTATTTT. Its protein product is CASSLGAGLSDTQYF.

Remarks on this clone: The same CDR3 arises from other DNA sequences in this sample as well. The chain links TRBV27 to TRBJ2-7; 11 bases fit TRBD1. Germline CDR1 MNHEY, CDR2 SMNVEV (reference sequence). This CDR3 has 14 residues. V shed 3 bases and J 4 bases; nucleotides not matched to a gene: 2. CDR3 coding DNA: TGTGCCAGCAGTTTCGGGACAGGGGGTTACGAGCAGTACTTC. Translation gives CASSFGTGGYEQYF.

CDR3 coding DNA: TGTGCCAGCAGTTCGACGGGCAGTCAGCCCCAGCATTTT. Protein: CASSSTGSQPQHF. The chain uses TRBV12-3 or TRBV12-4 and TRBJ1-5; D is unclear. The germline V and J ends were trimmed by 4 bases and 6 bases, with 10 bases remaining between them. This CDR3 has 13 residues.